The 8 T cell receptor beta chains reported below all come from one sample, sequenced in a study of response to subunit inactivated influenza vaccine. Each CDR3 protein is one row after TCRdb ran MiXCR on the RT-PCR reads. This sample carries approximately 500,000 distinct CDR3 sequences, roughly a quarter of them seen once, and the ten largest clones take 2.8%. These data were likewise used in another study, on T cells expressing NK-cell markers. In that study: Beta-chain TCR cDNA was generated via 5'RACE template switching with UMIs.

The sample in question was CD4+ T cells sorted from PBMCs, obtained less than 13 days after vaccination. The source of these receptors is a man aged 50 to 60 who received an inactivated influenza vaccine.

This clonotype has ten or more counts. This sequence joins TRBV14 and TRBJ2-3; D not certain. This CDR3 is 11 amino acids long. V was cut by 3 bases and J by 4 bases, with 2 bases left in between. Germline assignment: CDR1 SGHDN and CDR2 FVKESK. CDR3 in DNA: TGTGCCAGCAGCCATTCAGATACGCAGTATTTT. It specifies CASSHSDTQYF.

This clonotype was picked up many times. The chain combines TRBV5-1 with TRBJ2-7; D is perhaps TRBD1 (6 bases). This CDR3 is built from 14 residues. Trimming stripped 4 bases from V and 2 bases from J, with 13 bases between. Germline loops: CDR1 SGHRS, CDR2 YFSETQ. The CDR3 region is CASSPVRGTYEQYF. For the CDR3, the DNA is TGCGCCAGCAGCCCGGTCAGGGGTACCTACGAGCAGTACTTC.

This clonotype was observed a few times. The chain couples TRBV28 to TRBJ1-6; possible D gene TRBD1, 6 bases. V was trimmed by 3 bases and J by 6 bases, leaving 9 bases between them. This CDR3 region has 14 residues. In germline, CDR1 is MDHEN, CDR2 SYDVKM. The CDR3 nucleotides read TGTGCCAGCAGTTTGATCAGGGGTAATTCACCCCTCCACTTT. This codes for CASSLIRGNSPLHF.

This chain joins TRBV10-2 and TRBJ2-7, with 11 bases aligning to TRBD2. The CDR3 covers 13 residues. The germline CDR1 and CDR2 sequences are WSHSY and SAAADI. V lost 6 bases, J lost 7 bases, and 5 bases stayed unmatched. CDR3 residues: CASSLAGGWEQYF. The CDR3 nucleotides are TGCGCCAGCAGCCTAGCGGGGGGATGGGAGCAGTACTTC.

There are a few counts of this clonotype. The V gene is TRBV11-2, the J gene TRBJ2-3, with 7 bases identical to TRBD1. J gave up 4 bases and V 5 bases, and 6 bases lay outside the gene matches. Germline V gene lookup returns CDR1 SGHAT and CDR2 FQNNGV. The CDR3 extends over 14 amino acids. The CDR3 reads CASSLGQYADTQYF. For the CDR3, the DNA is TGTGCCAGCAGCCTGGGACAGTATGCAGATACGCAGTATTTT.

CDR3 sequence reads: CASSFSGTGVYGYTF. The CDR3 DNA reads as TGCGCCAGCAGCTTCTCCGGGACAGGGGTCTATGGCTACACCTTC. This rearrangement joins TRBV5-1 to TRBJ1-2, with TRBD1 matching 10 bases. V shed 2 bases, J shed 4 bases, and the junction held 5 bases outside the gene matches. Germline V gene data show CDR1 as SGHRS and CDR2 as YFSETQ. The CDR3 sequence is 15 residues long.

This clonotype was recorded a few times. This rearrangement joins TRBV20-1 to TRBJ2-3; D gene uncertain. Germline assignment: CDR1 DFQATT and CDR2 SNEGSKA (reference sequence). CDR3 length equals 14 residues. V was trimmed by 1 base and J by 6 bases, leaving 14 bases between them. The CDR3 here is CSARVTTGTDTQYF. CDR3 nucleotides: TGCAGTGCTAGAGTTACGACCGGTACCGATACGCAGTATTTT.

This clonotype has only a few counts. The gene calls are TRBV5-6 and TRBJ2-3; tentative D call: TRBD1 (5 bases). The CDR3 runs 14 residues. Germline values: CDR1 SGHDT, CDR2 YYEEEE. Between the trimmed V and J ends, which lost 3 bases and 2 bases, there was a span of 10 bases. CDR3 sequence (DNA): TGTGCCAGCAGCTCGGACACCAACACAGATACGCAGTATTTT. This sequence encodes CASSSDTNTDTQYF.